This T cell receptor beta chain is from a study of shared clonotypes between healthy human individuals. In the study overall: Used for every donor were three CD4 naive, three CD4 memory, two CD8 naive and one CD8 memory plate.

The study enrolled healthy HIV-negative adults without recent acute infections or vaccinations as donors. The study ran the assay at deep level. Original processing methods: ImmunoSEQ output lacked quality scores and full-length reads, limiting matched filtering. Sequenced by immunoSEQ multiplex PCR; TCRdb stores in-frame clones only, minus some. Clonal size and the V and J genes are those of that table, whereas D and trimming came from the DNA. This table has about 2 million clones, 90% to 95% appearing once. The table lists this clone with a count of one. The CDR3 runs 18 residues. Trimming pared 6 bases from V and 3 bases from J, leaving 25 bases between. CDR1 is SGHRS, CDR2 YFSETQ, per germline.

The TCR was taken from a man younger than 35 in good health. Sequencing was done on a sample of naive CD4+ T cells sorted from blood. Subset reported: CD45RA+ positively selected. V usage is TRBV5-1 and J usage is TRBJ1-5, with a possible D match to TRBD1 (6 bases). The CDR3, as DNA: TGCGCCAGCATACCCCTCCGGGGGGCGGCTAAAAACAATCAGCCCCAGCATTTT. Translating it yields CASIPLRGAAKNNQPQHF.